The clone carrying this TCR beta chain was found many times. What it binds is unknown. Purified naive CD4+ T cells were depleted of CD25+ Tregs. Germline-derived CDR1 and CDR2 are MNHNY and SVGAGI (reference sequence). This CDR3 has 16 residues. J was trimmed by 7 bases and V by 8 bases; bases with no gene match: 12. Semi-nested PCR with Nested Universal Primer A followed constant-region reverse priming of full-length variable regions. Using its own MiXCR run on the 5' RACE reads, TCRdb lists one record per CDR3 protein. The sample lists about 53,000 distinct CDR3 sequences, around 26% occurring once. Study-level findings and limits: Tumor-infiltrating Treg TCR alpha and beta sequences overlapped most with tumor naive CD4+ T cells, then blood naive. In terms of TCR gene usage, tumor memory CD4+ T cells clustered together with blood and lymph node memory CD4+ cells, as well as with lymph node naive CD4+ cells.

The specimen was tumor-infiltrating naive CD4+ T cells sorted from the breast tumor. Documented subset: naive CD4+ T cells, CD4+CD45RA+CD25-. The chain uses TRBV6-6 and TRBJ1-4; 11 bases are shared with TRBD1. The source of this sequence is a female donor with breast cancer. The chain's CDR3 is CASARSPGQGGEKLFF. CDR3 DNA sequence: TGTGCCAGCGCGAGATCACCGGGACAGGGGGGTGAAAAACTGTTTTTT.